This TCR beta chain was obtained from a study of cytomegalovirus exposure and HLA in healthy donors. Study-wide points: Whilst most TCR sequences proved rare, a subset of public TCRs occurred across many donors. First-cohort TCR clusters tended to co-occur in the 120 or so validation repertoires, a later analysis found.

The data were produced by immunoSEQ multiplex PCR, yet TCRdb's version contains in-frame clones alone and is incomplete. This sample has roughly 260,000 clones; about 83% occur once, and the top ten carry about 2.5%. Details on this clone: Its antigen remains unidentified.

The CDR3 is made up of 14 amino acids. V dropped 5 bases and J dropped 7 bases, with 15 bases sitting between them. CDR1 and CDR2 (germline): MDHEN, SYDVKM. This TCR was sampled from a man aged 18 to 30 in good health and CMV-seronegative. The genes are TRBV28 and TRBJ1-5; D is ambiguous. The specimen was PBMCs. The DNA of the CDR3 is TGTGCCAGCAGTACCGGGTTGTCCGGGCAGCCCCAGCATTTT. It is translated as CASSTGLSGQPQHF.